This passage covers 7 T cell receptor beta chains from one sample sequenced in a study of blood T cell repertoires in COVID-19. Clones were read by immunoSEQ multiplex PCR, and TCRdb kept only the in-frame ones, dropping some. The sample yields approximately 210,000 clones, roughly 87% seen once. Input material: peripheral blood. These receptors were taken from a man aged 35-49 years with active or convalescent COVID-19.

This sequence joins TRBV18 and TRBJ2-6, with a weak D call TRBD1 (6 bases). Germline assignment: CDR1 KGHSH and CDR2 LQKENI. The CDR3 length is 17 residues. Trimming pared 2 bases from V and 0 bases from J, leaving 11 bases between. This CDR3 is CASSPTGRSSGANVLTF. CDR3 bases: TGTGCCAGCTCACCAACAGGGCGGTCCTCTGGGGCCAACGTCCTGACTTTC. Full variable domain (remainder filled in from reference TRBV18 and TRBJ2-6): NAGVMQNPRHLVRRRGQEARLRCSPMKGHSHVYWYRQLPEEGLKFMVYLQKENIIDESGMPKERFSAEFPKEGPSILRIQQVVRGDSAAYFCASSPTGRSSGANVLTFGAGSRLTVL.

V is TRBV28 and J is TRBJ2-7; D gene unclear. Germline CDR1 MDHEN, CDR2 SYDVKM. Between the trimmed V and J ends, which lost 3 bases and 6 bases, there was a span of 6 bases. The CDR3 has 11 amino acids. CDR3: CASSFPGEQYF. CDR3 bases: TGTGCCAGCAGTTTCCCGGGCGAGCAGTACTTC.

CDR3 sequence reads: CASSMRTGAGYGYTF. CDR3 DNA: TGTGCCAGTAGTATGCGGACAGGGGCGGGCTATGGCTACACCTTC. The chain carries TRBV19 and TRBJ1-2; 9 positions agree with TRBD1. Germline loops: CDR1 LNHDA, CDR2 SQIVND (reference sequence). This CDR3 spans 15 amino acids. Trimming removed 3 bases from V and 4 bases from J; junction bases left unmatched: 6.

V and J are TRBV2 and TRBJ1-1; tentatively, D is TRBD1 (5 bases). Germline CDR1 SNHLY, CDR2 FYNNEI. The CDR3 contains 14 residues. V was pared by 4 bases and J by 0 bases, with 9 bases between. The CDR3 DNA follows: TGTGCCAGCAGTGGGCAGGGCATGAACACTGAAGCTTTCTTT. It encodes CASSGQGMNTEAFF. Combining the CDR3 with reference TRBV2 and TRBJ1-1 gives the whole variable domain EPEVTQTPSHQVTQMGQEVILRCVPISNHLYFYWYRQILGQKVEFLVSFYNNEISEKSEIFDDQFSVERPDGSNFTLKIRSTKLEDSAMYFCASSGQGMNTEAFFGQGTRLTVV.

This chain connects TRBV5-1 to TRBJ1-4; no clear D. The CDR3 extends over 15 amino acids. The germline gives CDR1 SGHRS, CDR2 YFSETQ. V was clipped by 1 base and J by 5 bases, with 12 bases between them. CDR3 nucleotide sequence: TGCGCCAGCAGCTTGACCGGGGTCTCGAATGAAAAACTGTTTTTT. Protein: CASSLTGVSNEKLFF.

The chain employs TRBV5-1 and TRBJ1-1; 9 bases fit TRBD1. CDR1 and CDR2 (germline): SGHRS, YFSETQ. Trimming took 3 bases from V and 2 from J; bases not matched to a gene: 5. This CDR3 comprises 15 residues. This chain's CDR3 is CASSWGQGLNTEAFF. The DNA of the CDR3 is TGCGCCAGCAGCTGGGGACAGGGCTTAAACACTGAAGCTTTCTTT.

J is TRBJ2-7 and V is TRBV5-6; no clear D gene. In germline, CDR1 is SGHDT, CDR2 YYEEEE. V lost 0 bases and J lost 3, with 10 bases in between. This CDR3 region has 14 residues. The CDR3 nucleotides are TGTGCCAGCAGCTTGGCCGAAAGGAGCTACGAGCAGTACTTC. Protein: CASSLAERSYEQYF.